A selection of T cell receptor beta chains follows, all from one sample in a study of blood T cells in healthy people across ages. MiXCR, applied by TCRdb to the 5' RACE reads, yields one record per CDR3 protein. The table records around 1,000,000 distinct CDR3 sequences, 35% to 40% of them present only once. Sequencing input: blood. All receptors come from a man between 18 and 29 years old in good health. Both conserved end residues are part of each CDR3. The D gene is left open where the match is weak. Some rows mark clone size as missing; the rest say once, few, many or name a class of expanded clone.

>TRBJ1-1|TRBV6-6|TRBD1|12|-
TGTGCCAGCAGAAACAGGGGCACTGAAGCTTTCTTT
CASRNRGTEAFF
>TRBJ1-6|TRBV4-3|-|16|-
TGCGCCAGCAGCCAAGAAATTGGCCAAGGGGATTCACCCCTCCACTTT
CASSQEIGQGDSPLHF
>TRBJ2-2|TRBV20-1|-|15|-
TGCAGTGCTAGCTTTTCAGGGGATCCTTTTGGGGAGCTGTTTTTT
CSASFSGDPFGELFF
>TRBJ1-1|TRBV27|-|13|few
TGTGCCAGCAGCAAGAACAGGGACACTGAAGCTTTCTTT
CASSKNRDTEAFF
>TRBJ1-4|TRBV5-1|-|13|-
TGCGCCAGCAGCTCCCGGCCAGCTGAAAAACTGTTTTTT
CASSSRPAEKLFF
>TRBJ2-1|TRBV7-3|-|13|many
TGTGCCAGCAGCCCCTACGGGACCAATGAGCAGTTCTTC
CASSPYGTNEQFF
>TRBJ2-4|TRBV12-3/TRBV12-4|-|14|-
TGTGCCAGCAGTTTAGGAAGGGGTCTGGGCGGGCAGTACTTC
CASSLGRGLGGQYF
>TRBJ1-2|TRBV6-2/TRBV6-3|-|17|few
TGTGCCAGCAGTCTCGCCCGCGCCAGCGTTCGGGACTATGGCTACACCTTC
CASSLARASVRDYGYTF
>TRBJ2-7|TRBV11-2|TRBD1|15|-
TGTGCCAGCAGCGCGCGCTCGGACAGGAACTACGAGCAGTACTTC
CASSARSDRNYEQYF
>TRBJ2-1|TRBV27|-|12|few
TGTGCCAGCAGTTTATTTGGTGGTGAGCAGTTCTTC
CASSLFGGEQFF
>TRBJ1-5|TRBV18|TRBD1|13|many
TGTGCCAGCAGTCGGGACAGGGGTCAGCCCCAGCATTTT
CASSRDRGQPQHF
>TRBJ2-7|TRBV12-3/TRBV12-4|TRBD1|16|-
TGTGCCAGCAGTTTTTCCGGACAGGGGGATCCCTACGAGCAGTACTTC
CASSFSGQGDPYEQYF
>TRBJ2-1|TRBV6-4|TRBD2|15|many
TGTGCCAGCAGTCCTAGCGGGGGAACCTACAATGAGCAGTTCTTC
CASSPSGGTYNEQFF
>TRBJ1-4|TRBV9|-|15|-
TGTGCCAGCAGCGTAGCAGATACAACTAATGAAAAACTGTTTTTT
CASSVADTTNEKLFF
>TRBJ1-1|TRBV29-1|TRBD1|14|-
TGCAGCGTTGAGGCGACAGGGGGGGACACTGAAGCTTTCTTT
CSVEATGGDTEAFF
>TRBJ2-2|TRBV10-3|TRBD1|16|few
TGTGCCATCAGCGATACCGGAACAGGGGCTAGCGGGGAGCTGTTTTTT
CAISDTGTGASGELFF
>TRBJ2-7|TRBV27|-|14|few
TGTGCCAGCAGCCTCCACGAGGGGACCTACGAGCAGTACTTC
CASSLHEGTYEQYF
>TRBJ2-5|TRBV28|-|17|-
TGTGCCAGCAGTTTTGGTCCCGGTGGATTAAACCAAGAGACCCAGTACTTC
CASSFGPGGLNQETQYF
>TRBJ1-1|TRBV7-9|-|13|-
TGTGCCGGACTTGTCGGCAGGAACACTGAAGCTTTCTTT
CAGLVGRNTEAFF
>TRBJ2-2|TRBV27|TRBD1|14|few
TGTGCCAGCAGAACAGGGGGGAACACCGGGGAGCTGTTTTTT
CASRTGGNTGELFF